One TCR beta chain is described in this entry. This sample was included in a study of control samples from healthy donors and cancer patients. Method: immunoSEQ multiplex PCR; TCRdb's copy keeps in-frame clones and lacks some. The data show approximately 160,000 clones, 91% seen once. The CDR3 runs to 14 residues. V was clipped by 10 bases and J by 2 bases, with 14 bases between them. Germline assignment: CDR1 ENHRY and CDR2 SYGVKD. The receptor comes from a woman aged 40 to 50 in good health. The sample was blood. V gene TRBV10-3 combines with J gene TRBJ2-2; the D gene is possibly TRBD2 (6 bases). CDR3 in amino acids: CATADSGNTGELFF. CDR3 in DNA: TGTGCCACCGCGGATAGCGGTAACACCGGGGAGCTGTTTTTT.